A single sample gave rise to the 8 T cell receptor beta chains below, sequenced in a study of PD-1 blockade in classical Hodgkin lymphoma. Measured with immunoSEQ multiplex PCR; TCRdb has only the in-frame clones, and not every one. The sample shows about 76,000 clones, roughly 90% of them seen only once. Every patient had relapsed following autologous stem cell transplantation, and cohorts differed in brentuximab vedotin exposure. The sequenced sample was peripheral blood mononuclear cells (PBMCs), obtained at baseline. The receptors derive from a human donor with classical Hodgkin lymphoma.

This chain joins TRBV10-1 and TRBJ2-1; 9 nucleotides line up with TRBD1. After removal of 6 bases from V and 2 bases from J, the junction contained 2 bases not matched to a gene. Germline V CDR1 and CDR2: WNHNN, SYGVQD (reference sequence). The length of the CDR3 is 14 residues. The CDR3 nucleotides read TGCGCCAGCAGCCGGACAGGGGCCTACAATGAGCAGTTCTTC. Protein sequence: CASSRTGAYNEQFF.

The V and J genes are TRBV28 and TRBJ1-1; D gene uncertain. V was cut by 6 bases and J by 2 bases, with 16 bases left in between. The germline V gene has CDR1 MDHEN and CDR2 SYDVKM. The CDR3 runs to 15 residues. The DNA of the CDR3 is TGTGCCAGCAGGTTAGTTGACACCCCAAACACTGAAGCTTTCTTT. This encodes CASRLVDTPNTEAFF.

The chain is built from TRBV6-5 and TRBJ1-5, with D tentatively TRBD1 (5 bases). With 2 bases removed from V and 1 base from J, the gap between germline ends came to 9 bases. The V gene's germline CDR1 is MNHEY and CDR2 SVGAGI. The CDR3 is 15 amino acids. The CDR3 sequence is CASSYGAGSNQPQHF. CDR3 DNA sequence: TGTGCCAGCAGTTACGGGGCAGGGAGCAATCAGCCCCAGCATTTT.

This rearrangement joins TRBV4-2 to TRBJ1-5; no clear D gene. Trimming shortened V by 0 bases and J by 1 base, and 7 bases separated the two germline ends. Germline CDR1 and CDR2: LGHNA and YNFKEQ. The length of the CDR3 is 15 residues. In DNA form, the CDR3 reads TGTGCCAGCAGCCAAGAAGGGTTGAGCAATCAGCCCCAGCATTTT. It yields the protein CASSQEGLSNQPQHF.

The chain uses TRBV30 and TRBJ1-3; D is unresolved. CDR1 is GTSNPN and CDR2 is SVGIG in the germline V gene (reference sequence). This CDR3 contains 16 residues. Trimming cost V 0 bases and J 0 bases, with 12 bases left between them. CDR3 residues: CAWSVLAVRSGNTIYF. As DNA, the CDR3 is TGTGCCTGGAGTGTACTGGCCGTCCGCTCTGGAAACACCATATATTTT.

V usage is TRBV7-9 and J usage is TRBJ1-2; D call uncertain. Germline CDR1 reads SEHNR; CDR2 reads FQNEAQ (reference sequence). Deletions cut 5 bases from V and 6 bases from J, with 10 bases between. The CDR3 spans 12 residues. CDR3 DNA: TGTGCCAGCAGCCCTTGGGGAGATGGCTACACCTTC. Its protein product is CASSPWGDGYTF.

The chain has TRBV29-1 and TRBJ2-3; TRBD2 aligns across 8 bases. Trimming at V came to 6 bases and at J to 5 bases, leaving 7 bases not matched to a gene. This CDR3 contains 13 residues. Germline CDR1 SQVTM, CDR2 ANQGSEA. CDR3: CSVTAGVGDTQYF. The CDR3 DNA sequence: TGCAGCGTCACAGCGGGAGTGGGAGATACGCAGTATTTT.

The chain is built from TRBV9 and TRBJ2-1; 11 positions match TRBD2. The CDR3 runs to 16 residues. The germline CDR1 and CDR2 sequences are SGDLS and YYNGEE. J gave up 7 bases and V 3 bases, and 9 bases lay outside the gene matches. CDR3 residues: CASSARIAGGFNEQFF. Here the CDR3 DNA reads TGTGCCAGCAGCGCTCGTATAGCGGGAGGGTTTAATGAGCAGTTCTTC.